Listed below are T cell receptor beta chains from one sample, sequenced in a study of neurological immune-mediated disorders. TCRdb called the 5' RACE reads again in MiXCR, with one record for every CDR3 protein. The sample yields about 70,000 distinct CDR3 sequences, 2.5% to 4% seen once. The sample taken for sequencing was PBMCs. These TCRs come from a woman aged 50 to 60 with multiple sclerosis. The CDR3 runs from the conserved cysteine through the conserved F or W. D genes are given only for firm matches. The size entry gives once, few or many counts, or a class when the clone is expanded.

NA,TRBV6-5,many,TRBJ2-6,TGTGCCAGCAGTTACTCAATTTATGGGGCCAACGTCCTGACTTTC,CASSYSIYGANVLTF
TRBD2,TRBV20-1,many,TRBJ2-2,TGCAGTGCTAGAGGAGCGGGAGAAATAACCGGGGAGCTGTTTTTT,CSARGAGEITGELFF
NA,TRBV15,medium-sized,TRBJ2-7,TGTGCCACCAGCAGAGATCGTGGCGGGGTTGACTTCGAGCAGTACTTC,CATSRDRGGVDFEQYF
NA,TRBV29-1,many,TRBJ2-5,TGCAGCGTTGACACGGCTTATCATGGGCAGACCCAGTACTTC,CSVDTAYHGQTQYF
NA,TRBV5-1,many,TRBJ2-7,TGCGCCAGCAGCGGATCCGGGACAAACGAGCAGTACTTC,CASSGSGTNEQYF
NA,TRBV7-9,many,TRBJ1-4,TGTGCCAGCAGCAGGGGGGTTAATGAAAAACTGTTTTTT,CASSRGVNEKLFF
NA,TRBV5-1,few,TRBJ2-5,TGCGCCAGCAGCTTGACTCGGGCGGGGGAGACCCAGTACTTC,CASSLTRAGETQYF
NA,TRBV9,many,TRBJ1-1,TGTGCCAGCAGCGTAGGGAACAGGGCCACTGAAGCTTTCTTT,CASSVGNRATEAFF
NA,TRBV5-6,many,TRBJ1-4,TGTGCCAGCAGCTTTCGTGGGCATAATGAAAAACTGTTTTTT,CASSFRGHNEKLFF
TRBD1,TRBV5-1,many,TRBJ1-5,TGCGCCAGCAGACTTGGACAGGGGACTAATCAGCCCCAGCATTTT,CASRLGQGTNQPQHF
NA,TRBV5-5,many,TRBJ1-4,TGTGCCAGCAGCTTGGGTCGGACTATGTGGAATGAAAAACTGTTTTTT,CASSLGRTMWNEKLFF
TRBD1,TRBV29-1,many,TRBJ2-2,TGCAGCGCCCACAGGGGGCGAACCGGGGAGCTGTTTTTT,CSAHRGRTGELFF
NA,TRBV24-1,many,TRBJ2-5,TGTGCCACCAGTGGCGGGACCATCCAAGAGACCCAGTACTTC,CATSGGTIQETQYF
NA,TRBV7-2,many,TRBJ2-5,TGTGCCAGCAGCCCAACGAGAGGGCCATGGGAGACCCAGTACTTC,CASSPTRGPWETQYF
NA,TRBV6-6,many,TRBJ2-1,TGTGCCAGCAGTTCGAGAGCCGCCTCCTACAATGAGCAGTTCTTC,CASSSRAASYNEQFF
TRBD2,TRBV6-6,many,TRBJ2-5,TGTGCCAGCAGGACACCGGGACTAGCGGTGAGGGACCAGTACTTC,CASRTPGLAVRDQYF
NA,TRBV5-1,many,TRBJ2-2,TGCGCCAGCAGCTTGGCAAGCGGTAACACCGGGGAGCTGTTTTTT,CASSLASGNTGELFF
NA,TRBV20-1,many,TRBJ2-3,TGCAGTGCTCGAATAAGGACAGCAGATACGCAGTATTTT,CSARIRTADTQYF
TRBD1,TRBV29-1,many,TRBJ1-1,TGCAGCGTTAGGGTACAGGGGCCTTTCGAAGCTTTCTTT,CSVRVQGPFEAFF
TRBD1,TRBV28,many,TRBJ1-5,TGTGCCAGCAGAACACAGGGGGCCTTAAATCAGCCCCAGCATTTT,CASRTQGALNQPQHF
TRBD2,TRBV20-1,many,TRBJ2-1,TGCAGTGCGCACTCTAGCGGGTATGACAATGAGCAGTTCTTC,CSAHSSGYDNEQFF
TRBD1,TRBV20-1,few,TRBJ1-6,TGCAGTGCCGAAATCAGGGGGCGTGGTTCAACCCTCAACTTT,CSAEIRGRGSTLNF
TRBD1,TRBV7-2,many,TRBJ2-3,TGTGCCAGCAGCTCGGGACAGGGAGGAACAGATACGCAGTATTTT,CASSSGQGGTDTQYF
TRBD1,TRBV27,many,TRBJ2-3,TGTGCCAGCAACCTCATCCCCGGGACAGGGGCGGCAGATACGCAGTATTTT,CASNLIPGTGAADTQYF
NA,TRBV6-6,many,TRBJ2-1,TGTGCCAGCAAGGGGGTTGGGAATGAGCAGTTCTTC,CASKGVGNEQFF
TRBD1,TRBV20-1,many,TRBJ2-1,TGCAGTGCAGAAACAAGCGGGACAGGGAGGAATGAGCAGTTCTTC,CSAETSGTGRNEQFF